The next 26 T cell receptor beta chains were all read from a single sample in a study of T cell responses to AZD1222 COVID-19 vaccine. Profiled with immunoSEQ multiplex PCR; TCRdb holds only in-frame clones, not every one. The sample includes 120,000 or so clones, 70% to 90% of them seen just once. Specimen: peripheral blood, collected on day 0 of AZD1222 vaccination. These receptor sequences come from an adult in good health.

The chain combines TRBV27 with TRBJ1-2; D is undetermined. Germline values: CDR1 MNHEY, CDR2 SMNVEV (reference sequence). The CDR3 loop spans 15 amino acids. The V gene lost 5 bases and the J gene lost 2 bases, with 15 bases spanning the gap. In nucleotides, the CDR3 is TGTGCCAGCAGTCTATTCTGGCAGGCGAACTATGGCTACACCTTC. Its translation: CASSLFWQANYGYTF.

The chain is built from TRBV28 and TRBJ1-2; D remains unclear. Germline-derived CDR1 and CDR2 are MDHEN and SYDVKM. The V end was cut by 5 bases, the J end by 2 bases, with 9 bases between. The CDR3 consists of 13 residues. The CDR3 here is CASSPPHNYGYTF. The CDR3 DNA reads TGTGCCAGCAGTCCGCCCCACAACTATGGCTACACCTTC.

This clone has only a few counts. V is TRBV20-1 and J is TRBJ1-1; no definite D call. Trimming took off 3 bases at V and 0 bases at J, with 11 bases between the two ends. This CDR3 comprises 14 residues. Germline values: CDR1 DFQATT, CDR2 SNEGSKA (reference sequence). In DNA, the CDR3 is TGCAGTGCTAGTAACAGTTTCATGAACACTGAAGCTTTCTTT. Protein: CSASNSFMNTEAFF.

The rearrangement joins TRBV28 to TRBJ2-7; 14 bases align to TRBD2. Trimming removed 2 bases from V and 1 base from J; junction bases left unmatched: 16. Per germline, CDR1 MDHEN and CDR2 SYDVKM. The CDR3 has 21 amino acids. DNA for the CDR3: TGTGCCAGCAGTTTAGGTATATGGACTAGCGGGAGGACGCAAGCGTCCTACGAGCAGTACTTC. This translates into CASSLGIWTSGRTQASYEQYF. Based on the CDR3 plus reference TRBV28 and TRBJ2-7, the full variable domain is DVKVTQSSRYLVKRTGEKVFLECVQDMDHENMFWYRQDPGLGLRLIYFSYDVKMKEKGDIPEGYSVSREKKERFSLILESASTNQTSMYLCASSLGIWTSGRTQASYEQYFGPGTRLTVT.

The chain is built from TRBV25-1 and TRBJ1-2, with D tentatively TRBD1 (6 bases). The CDR3 has 14 residues. CDR1 and CDR2 (germline): MGHDK, SYGVNS. Trimming cost V 0 bases and J 4 bases, with 9 bases left between them. The CDR3 spells CASSEYVQGYGYTF. The CDR3 region has the DNA TGTGCCAGCAGTGAATATGTACAGGGCTATGGCTACACCTTC.

The chain employs TRBV9 and TRBJ2-3, with D unclear. CDR1 and CDR2 (germline): SGDLS, YYNGEE. V lost 1 base to trimming and J lost 2 bases, with 14 bases between them. The CDR3 is 16 amino acids. CDR3 loop: CASSVTWAATTDTQYF. CDR3 bases: TGTGCCAGCAGCGTAACTTGGGCAGCTACCACAGATACGCAGTATTTT.

This chain links TRBV5-1 with TRBJ2-7; 9 positions match TRBD2. The CDR3 has 18 residues. Germline trimming cut 3 bases from V and 5 bases from J; bases unmatched to any gene: 18. Germline V lookup: CDR1 SGHRS, CDR2 YFSETQ. The CDR3 nucleotides are TGCGCCAGCAGCTCAGGGGGACTAGCAGTCCGAGTCGGAAACGAGCAGTACTTC. It specifies CASSSGGLAVRVGNEQYF. Together with reference TRBV5-1 and TRBJ2-7, the CDR3 gives the full variable domain: KAGVTQTPRYLIKTRGQQVTLSCSPISGHRSVSWYQQTPGQGLQFLFEYFSETQRNKGNFPGRFSGRQFSNSRSEMNVSTLELGDSALYLCASSSGGLAVRVGNEQYFGPGTRLTVT.

This chain links TRBV30 with TRBJ2-1; 8 bases align to TRBD2. Trimming cost V 5 bases and J 7 bases; bases outside gene matches: 10. Germline loops: CDR1 GTSNPN, CDR2 SVGIG (reference sequence). CDR3 size: 14 residues. CDR3 sequence: CAWAGTSLSNEQFF. The CDR3, as DNA: TGTGCCTGGGCCGGGACTAGTCTGAGTAATGAGCAGTTCTTC.

The V call is TRBV19, the J call TRBJ2-3; 16 bases fit TRBD2. The CDR3 runs 18 residues. CDR1 LNHDA and CDR2 SQIVND come from the germline V gene (reference sequence). J was trimmed by 0 bases and V by 8 bases; bases with no gene match: 8. CDR3 amino acids: CASGPGLAGGRSTDTQYF. The CDR3 DNA reads TGTGCCAGTGGCCCGGGACTAGCGGGAGGGCGTAGCACAGATACGCAGTATTTT. The whole variable domain, remainder taken from reference TRBV19 and TRBJ2-3, is DGGITQSPKYLFRKEGQNVTLSCEQNLNHDAMYWYRQDPGQGLRLIYYSQIVNDFQKGDIAEGYSVSREKKESFPLTVTSAQKNPTAFYLCASGPGLAGGRSTDTQYFGPGTRLTVL.

The chain links TRBV6-2 or TRBV6-3 to TRBJ2-1, with TRBD2 matching 14 bases. V was pared by 0 bases and J by 7 bases, with 2 bases of the junction left unmatched. The CDR3 is made up of 16 amino acids. Germline V gives CDR1 MNHEY, CDR2 SVGEGT. The CDR3 DNA reads as TGTGCCAGCAGTTACTCGGGACTAGCGGGAGAGAATGAGCAGTTCTTC. Translating gives CASSYSGLAGENEQFF.

This chain links TRBV30 with TRBJ1-1; 7 bases are shared with TRBD1. Germline V gene sequence: CDR1 GTSNPN, CDR2 SVGIG (reference sequence). With 3 bases clipped from V and 2 bases from J, the junction kept 6 bases outside the gene matches. The CDR3 is 14 residues long. The DNA for the CDR3 is TGTGCCTGGAGCCGAAACAGGGGAAACACTGAAGCTTTCTTT. This gives the protein CAWSRNRGNTEAFF.

This rearrangement joins TRBV5-1 to TRBJ1-5, with 7 bases that match TRBD1. The CDR3 runs to 15 residues. V was pared by 3 bases and J by 0 bases, with 3 bases of the junction left unmatched. Germline V CDR1 and CDR2: SGHRS, YFSETQ. The DNA for the CDR3 is TGCGCCAGCAGCTGGGGACAGAATAGCAATCAGCCCCAGCATTTT. It is translated as CASSWGQNSNQPQHF.

The V and J genes are TRBV27 and TRBJ1-6, with D possibly TRBD1 on 6 matching bases. The CDR3 sequence is 15 residues long. V was pared by 5 bases and J by 4 bases, with 12 bases between. Per germline, CDR1 MNHEY and CDR2 SMNVEV (reference sequence). DNA of the CDR3: TGTGCCAGCAGTGTCCTTCAGGGGTATAATTCACCCCTCCACTTT. Translation: CASSVLQGYNSPLHF.

The rearrangement uses TRBV6-5 and TRBJ2-1; D unclear. The V and J ends lost 0 bases and 9 bases respectively, with 18 bases between them. Germline V gives CDR1 MNHEY, CDR2 SVGAGI. This CDR3 is built from 16 residues. CDR3 coding DNA: TGTGCCAGCAGTTACTCGATCCCCGGCAATCCCTTTGAGCAGTTCTTC. Its translation is CASSYSIPGNPFEQFF.

The chain is built from TRBV19 and TRBJ2-1; 11 bases align to TRBD1. The length of the CDR3 is 15 residues. J lost 5 bases, V lost 3 bases, and 3 bases had no gene match. CDR1 LNHDA and CDR2 SQIVND come from the germline V gene (reference sequence). This CDR3 is CASSIQGQGDNEQFF. In DNA form, the CDR3 reads TGTGCCAGTAGTATCCAGGGACAGGGGGACAATGAGCAGTTCTTC.

This chain joins TRBV6-5 and TRBJ2-1; TRBD2 matches at 12 bases. From germline, CDR1 is MNHEY and CDR2 SVGAGI. The CDR3 covers 16 residues. Losses at the gene ends were 0 bases for V and 4 bases for J; bases not matched to a gene: 1. CDR3 residues: CASSYSGLAGYNEQFF. For the CDR3, the DNA is TGTGCCAGCAGTTACTCCGGACTAGCGGGATACAATGAGCAGTTCTTC.

The gene calls are TRBV4-3 and TRBJ2-5; D perhaps matches TRBD1 (5 bases). V lost 0 bases and J 1 base, leaving 15 bases between the germline ends. The germline V gene encodes CDR1 LGHNA and CDR2 YSLEER. There are 17 residues in the CDR3. CDR3 amino acids: CASSQEVTRQFQETQYF. The CDR3 nucleotides are TGCGCCAGCAGCCAAGAGGTTACCCGACAGTTCCAAGAGACCCAGTACTTC.

This clone was seen only once. This chain uses TRBV7-8 with TRBJ1-1, with D uncertain. The V gene's germline CDR1 is SGHVS and CDR2 FQNEAQ. Trimming left V 8 bases short and J 0 bases short, with 19 bases between. This CDR3 region has 16 residues. The CDR3 sequence: CASRRNLLAMNTEAFF. The CDR3 DNA is TGTGCCAGCCGAAGAAACCTCCTCGCTATGAACACTGAAGCTTTCTTT.

The chain employs TRBV28 and TRBJ1-2; tentatively, D is TRBD1 (6 bases). The CDR3 extends over 14 amino acids. Trimming removed 8 bases from V and 5 bases from J, with 18 bases in between. Germline values: CDR1 MDHEN, CDR2 SYDVKM. CDR3: CASRRQDLRYGYTF. The CDR3, as DNA: TGTGCCAGCCGTCGACAGGACCTCCGGTATGGCTACACCTTC.

The rearrangement uses TRBV5-4 and TRBJ2-3, with 7 bases lining up with TRBD2. The V segment lost 3 bases and the J segment 5 bases; nucleotides outside the gene matches: 12. This CDR3 contains 16 residues. Germline V gene sequence: CDR1 SGHNT, CDR2 YYREEE (reference sequence). The chain's CDR3 is CASSSFTSDRGDTQYF. DNA for the CDR3: TGTGCCAGCAGCTCATTTACTAGCGATCGCGGAGATACGCAGTATTTT.

This chain joins TRBV5-1 and TRBJ2-2; 8 bases map to TRBD2. The CDR3 consists of 16 residues. CDR1 is SGHRS and CDR2 is YFSETQ in the germline V gene. V dropped 4 bases and J dropped 2; count of bases not matched to a gene: 7. CDR3 nucleotides: TGCGCCAGCAGCAGTCGGCGGGAGGTAAACACCGGGGAGCTGTTTTTT. It encodes CASSSRREVNTGELFF.

The V gene is TRBV7-3, the J gene TRBJ2-2; D remains unclear. The CDR3 is made up of 14 amino acids. The germline V gene encodes CDR1 SGHTA and CDR2 FQGTGA. Deletions cut 4 bases from V and 1 base from J, with 7 bases between. The CDR3 loop reads CASSSRLNTGELFF. For the CDR3, the DNA is TGTGCCAGCAGCTCCCGACTGAACACCGGGGAGCTGTTTTTT.

This chain uses TRBV12-5 with TRBJ1-4; TRBD1 is a possible D gene (6 bases). The CDR3 has 15 amino acids. V lost 4 bases and J 3 bases, leaving 12 bases between the germline ends. Germline CDR1 reads LGHNT; CDR2 reads FRNRAP. The CDR3 DNA reads as TGTGCTAGTGGTTCCCATGGACAGCCTAATGAAAAACTGTTTTTT. Translation: CASGSHGQPNEKLFF.

This rearrangement joins TRBV28 to TRBJ2-7; D is unresolved. CDR1 MDHEN and CDR2 SYDVKM come from the germline V gene. V lost 2 bases, J lost 0 bases, and 11 bases lay in between. The CDR3 runs to 15 residues. CDR3 nucleotide sequence: TGTGCCAGCAGTTTACCCCTCGGGCACTCCTACGAGCAGTACTTC. Its translation: CASSLPLGHSYEQYF.

This clone was found once. The chain joins TRBV27 to TRBJ2-7, with TRBD1 identical over 9 bases. V was pared by 6 bases and J by 6 bases, with 9 bases of the junction left unmatched. From germline, CDR1 is MNHEY and CDR2 SMNVEV (reference sequence). The CDR3 loop spans 14 amino acids. The chain's CDR3 is CASRTGQGVSEQYF. The CDR3, as DNA: TGTGCCAGCAGAACGGGACAGGGAGTTTCCGAGCAGTACTTC.

The chain carries TRBV12-3 or TRBV12-4 and TRBJ2-7; no clear D gene. Deletions cut 3 bases from V and 3 bases from J, with 9 bases between. The CDR3 loop spans 13 amino acids. The CDR3 here is CASSFSEDYEQYF. DNA of the CDR3: TGTGCCAGCAGTTTCTCCGAGGACTACGAGCAGTACTTC.